These 26 T cell receptor beta chains share one sample of origin, sequenced in a study of blood T cell repertoires in COVID-19. This table comes from immunoSEQ multiplex PCR, and its TCRdb copy is limited to in-frame clones, with some not included. The sample lists tens of thousands of clones; 70% to 90% were seen once. The source material was peripheral blood. The receptors derive from a human donor in a cohort sampled during active COVID-19.

This chain links TRBV7-9 with TRBJ1-1, with 7 bases identical to TRBD1. Germline lookup yields CDR1 SEHNR and CDR2 FQNEAQ (reference sequence). This CDR3 is built from 12 residues. V gave up 4 bases and J gave up 9 bases; unmatched junction bases: 5. Written as DNA, the CDR3 is TGTGCCAGCAGCTCGCAACAGGGGCAAGCTTTCTTT. Translating gives CASSSQQGQAFF.

The V gene is TRBV28, the J gene TRBJ2-5; 8 bases line up with TRBD1. Trimming removed 6 bases from V and 1 base from J; junction bases left unmatched: 10. Germline V gene sequence: CDR1 MDHEN, CDR2 SYDVKM. The CDR3 runs to 16 residues. CDR3 bases: TGTGCCAGCAGAGAACTCCGGGACAGGAGCCAAGAGACCCAGTACTTC. Protein: CASRELRDRSQETQYF.

The chain employs TRBV28 and TRBJ1-5; TRBD1 is a possible D gene (5 bases). The CDR3 extends over 15 amino acids. Between the trimmed V and J ends, which lost 6 bases and 7 bases, there was a span of 19 bases. CDR1 is MDHEN, CDR2 SYDVKM, per germline. The CDR3 loop reads CASSRTGLSDQPQHF. The CDR3 nucleotides are TGTGCCAGCAGCCGCACGGGACTCAGTGACCAGCCCCAGCATTTT.

Worth noting for this clone: At one end the junction does not follow the germline gene, possibly because of a read error. The V and J genes are TRBV7-6 and TRBJ1-6, with 7 bases identical to TRBD1. Germline CDR1 and CDR2: SGHVS and FNYEAQ. This CDR3 region has 15 residues. The CDR3: CVSSLRQGGSSPLHF. The CDR3 bases are TGTGTCAGCAGCCTCAGACAGGGTGGGAGTTCACCCCTCCACTTT.

In regard to this clone: One end of the junction varies from germline; a read error may be responsible. Other nucleotide sequences in the sample specify the same CDR3. This sequence joins TRBV7-7 and TRBJ2-2; possible D gene TRBD2, 6 bases. The length of the CDR3 is 16 residues. CDR1 is SSHAT, CDR2 FNYEAQ, per germline (reference sequence). CDR3 nucleotides: TGTGCTAGCAGCCCCCGTTCGGGGGCGAACACCGGGGAGCTGTTTTTT. It encodes CASSPRSGANTGELFF.

This chain links TRBV19 with TRBJ2-1; 11 bases fit TRBD2. The V gene's germline CDR1 is LNHDA and CDR2 SQIVND (reference sequence). V lost 4 bases and J lost 5; bases outside the gene matches: 16. The CDR3 runs 19 residues. As DNA, the CDR3 is TGTGCCAGTAGTACCAGGGGCTGGGGGGGACTAGCGGATAACAATGAGCAGTTCTTC. Its protein is CASSTRGWGGLADNNEQFF.

The genes are TRBV6-5 and TRBJ2-1; TRBD2 aligns across 7 bases. This CDR3 comprises 14 residues. From germline, CDR1 is MNHEY and CDR2 SVGAGI. Trimming at V came to 5 bases and at J to 7 bases, leaving 8 bases not matched to a gene. CDR3 DNA: TGTGCCAGCAGTCGTGCCCGGGGAGGGAATGAGCAGTTCTTC. Translation: CASSRARGGNEQFF.

V is TRBV24-1 and J is TRBJ2-3; 8 bases fit TRBD1. Germline lookup yields CDR1 KGHDR and CDR2 SFDVKD. The junction had 13 bases not matched to a gene; V was cut back by 7 bases and J by 5 bases. The CDR3 extends over 16 amino acids. The CDR3 nucleotides read TGTGCCACCAGATCTGGACAGGGTGGTTTTCAAGATACGCAGTATTTT. It translates to CATRSGQGGFQDTQYF.

This chain uses TRBV5-4 with TRBJ2-1; 10 positions agree with TRBD2. V was clipped by 2 bases and J by 2 bases; unmatched bases: 1. Germline-derived CDR1 and CDR2 are SGHNT and YYREEE (reference sequence). The CDR3 spans 15 residues. Here the CDR3 reads CASSFSGGPYNEQFF. The DNA of the CDR3 is TGTGCCAGCAGCTTTAGCGGGGGGCCCTACAATGAGCAGTTCTTC.

The chain uses TRBV7-3 and TRBJ1-1; D is possibly TRBD1 (5 bases). V lost 5 bases, J lost 0 bases, and 13 bases lay in between. This CDR3 region has 15 residues. Germline-derived CDR1 and CDR2 are SGHTA and FQGTGA. CDR3 in amino acids: CASSTQQVLNTEAFF. In nucleotides, the CDR3 is TGTGCCAGCAGCACCCAACAGGTACTGAACACTGAAGCTTTCTTT.

The chain employs TRBV29-1 and TRBJ2-5; D perhaps matches TRBD1 (7 bases). V lost 0 bases, J lost 7 bases, and 21 bases lay in between. Germline V gene lookup returns CDR1 SQVTM and CDR2 ANQGSEA. CDR3 size: 16 residues. The CDR3 coding sequence is TGCAGCGTTGAAGACCCCGGGACAGTCCGGAGGGTGACCCAGTACTTC. As protein: CSVEDPGTVRRVTQYF.

The table lists this clone with a count of one. The CDR3 sequence is CASSVPFGQGGNEQFF. CDR3 coding DNA: TGTGCCAGCAGCGTCCCCTTCGGACAGGGAGGCAATGAGCAGTTCTTC. The chain uses TRBV7-9 and TRBJ2-1; 8 nucleotides line up with TRBD1. The CDR3 contains 16 residues. The germline CDR1 and CDR2 sequences are SEHNR and FQNEAQ (reference sequence). J gave up 6 bases and V 5 bases, and 12 bases lay outside the gene matches.

The chain combines TRBV7-2 with TRBJ2-1, with D possibly being TRBD1 (9 bases). The germline gives CDR1 SGHTA, CDR2 FQGNSA. CDR3 size: 19 residues. V gave up 5 bases and J gave up 3 bases, with 26 bases separating them. For the CDR3, the DNA is TGTGCCAGCAGCGGACGACAGGGGGGACTAGACTTAAGCTACAATGAGCAGTTCTTC. It is translated as CASSGRQGGLDLSYNEQFF.

This chain links TRBV5-1 with TRBJ2-5; maybe TRBD1 (6 bases). The CDR3 extends over 14 amino acids. Germline V gene data show CDR1 as SGHRS and CDR2 as YFSETQ. V lost 1 base to trimming and J lost 4 bases, with 11 bases between them. CDR3 residues: CASSLNRVTETQYF. CDR3 sequence (DNA): TGCGCCAGCAGCTTGAACAGGGTAACAGAGACCCAGTACTTC.

This clone was observed a single time. The J gene is TRBJ1-3, the V gene TRBV19, with a tentative D call TRBD1 (5 bases). V gave up 5 bases and J gave up 0 bases, with 11 bases separating them. The CDR3 is 15 residues long. Germline V lookup: CDR1 LNHDA, CDR2 SQIVND (reference sequence). The CDR3 DNA follows: TGTGCCAGTAGTCTCACAGGCTTCTCTGGAAACACCATATATTTT. Its protein product is CASSLTGFSGNTIYF.

The J gene is TRBJ2-7, the V gene TRBV21-1; the D call TRBD2 from the table was never checked on the DNA. TRBV21-1 is a documented pseudogene. This CDR3 region has 15 residues. Here the CDR3 reads CASSKSDPCFCEQYF. The CDR3, as DNA: TGTGCCAGCAGCAAAAGCGACCCCTGCTTCTGCGAGCAGTACTTC.

The chain combines TRBV5-4 with TRBJ1-3, with 8 bases lining up with TRBD1. With 4 bases clipped from V and 2 bases from J, the junction kept 2 bases outside the gene matches. This CDR3 comprises 14 residues. CDR1 is SGHNT, CDR2 YYREEE, per germline (reference sequence). In nucleotides, the CDR3 is TGTGCCAGCAGCCCGACAGGGGCTGGAAACACCATATATTTT. This sequence encodes CASSPTGAGNTIYF.

V and J are TRBV13 and TRBJ1-4; perhaps TRBD1 as D (6 bases). Per the germline V gene, CDR1 is PRHDT and CDR2 is FYEKMQ (reference sequence). The CDR3 extends over 13 amino acids. Trimming took 5 bases from V and 7 from J, leaving 11 bases between them. The CDR3, as DNA: TGTGCCAGCAGCGAGGCAGGGGCTGAAAAACTGTTTTTT. It is translated as CASSEAGAEKLFF. The whole variable domain, remainder taken from reference TRBV13 and TRBJ1-4, is AAGVIQSPRHLIKEKRETATLKCYPIPRHDTVYWYQQGPGQDPQFLISFYEKMQSDKGSIPDRFSAQQFSDYHSELNMSSLELGDSALYFCASSEAGAEKLFFGSGTQLSVL.

The rearrangement joins TRBV5-1 to TRBJ2-3; 9 bases match TRBD2. Germline V gives CDR1 SGHRS, CDR2 YFSETQ. Trimming at V came to 5 bases and at J to 3 bases, leaving 10 bases not matched to a gene. The CDR3 loop spans 16 amino acids. DNA for the CDR3: TGCGCCAGCAGGACTAGCGGAAACCGGGTAACAGATACGCAGTATTTT. Protein: CASRTSGNRVTDTQYF.

This chain connects TRBV5-1 to TRBJ2-6; 8 nucleotides match TRBD2. Trimming cost V 6 bases and J 0 bases; bases outside gene matches: 2. Germline CDR1 reads SGHRS; CDR2 reads YFSETQ. The CDR3 sequence is 15 residues long. The CDR3 here is CASTGGSSGANVLTF. The DNA for the CDR3 is TGCGCCAGCACGGGGGGGAGCTCTGGGGCCAACGTCCTGACTTTC.

The chain links TRBV19 to TRBJ1-2; TRBD1 matches at 7 bases. Germline loops: CDR1 LNHDA, CDR2 SQIVND (reference sequence). Trimming took 4 bases from V and 6 from J; bases not matched to a gene: 11. The CDR3 is made up of 15 amino acids. CDR3: CASSTSYRDSNGYTF. CDR3 sequence (DNA): TGTGCCAGTAGTACAAGCTACCGGGACAGCAATGGCTACACCTTC.

This clone has just one count. The chain is built from TRBV5-1 and TRBJ2-7; the match to TRBD1 covers 12 bases. The CDR3 consists of 15 residues. Germline V lookup: CDR1 SGHRS, CDR2 YFSETQ. V lost 6 bases and J lost 5; bases outside the gene matches: 9. CDR3 loop: CASNPTGTGGDEQYF. CDR3 coding DNA: TGCGCCAGCAACCCTACCGGGACAGGGGGCGACGAGCAGTACTTC.

The V gene is TRBV30, the J gene TRBJ2-1; 11 bases fit TRBD2. Germline lookup yields CDR1 GTSNPN and CDR2 SVGIG (reference sequence). The CDR3 is made up of 15 amino acids. V lost 0 bases, J lost 7 bases, and 5 bases stayed unmatched. The CDR3 coding sequence is TGTGCCTGGAGTGTACGCTCTAGCGGGGGGAATGAGCAGTTCTTC. Translated: CAWSVRSSGGNEQFF.

The chain recombines TRBV6-2 or TRBV6-3 with TRBJ1-4, with 8 bases aligning to TRBD1. J lost 8 bases, V lost 4 bases, and 15 bases had no gene match. Germline assignment: CDR1 MNHEY and CDR2 SVGEGT. The CDR3 consists of 17 residues. The chain's CDR3 is CASSSSRQGRPGEKLFF. The CDR3 nucleotides read TGTGCCAGCAGTTCAAGTCGACAGGGGCGGCCTGGGGAAAAACTGTTTTTT.

CDR3 amino acids: CASSPRDTQYF. The CDR3 DNA reads TGTGCCAGCAGCCCCAGGGATACGCAGTATTTT. The V call is TRBV7-2, the J call TRBJ2-3; D ambiguous. This CDR3 has 11 amino acids. The germline V gene has CDR1 SGHTA and CDR2 FQGNSA. Trimming pared 5 bases from V and 6 bases from J, leaving 6 bases between. Based on the CDR3 plus reference TRBV7-2 and TRBJ2-3, the full variable domain is GAGVSQSPSNKVTEKGKDVELRCDPISGHTALYWYRQSLGQGLEFLIYFQGNSAPDKSGLPSDRFSAERTGGSVSTLTIQRTQQEDSAVYLCASSPRDTQYFGPGTRLTVL.

The CDR3 is CASSPSGGSNQPQHF. DNA of the CDR3: TGTGCCAGCAGCCCTAGCGGGGGTAGCAATCAGCCCCAGCATTTT. The chain has TRBV11-2 and TRBJ1-5, with D possibly matching TRBD1 (5 bases). Trimming stripped 5 bases from V and 0 bases from J, with 11 bases between. The CDR3 is 15 amino acids. Germline assignment: CDR1 SGHAT and CDR2 FQNNGV.